The 28 T cell receptor beta chains below all came from one sample that was sequenced in a study of T cells in Graves' hyperthyroidism and ophthalmopathy. Amplified TCR beta CDR3 regions derived from RNA transcripts. TCR CDR3 regions were first amplified by RT-PCR with HTBI primers. MiXCR, applied by TCRdb to the multiplex PCR reads, yields one record per CDR3 protein. The sample yields fewer than 650,000 distinct CDR3 sequences, over 35% seen once. Material for sequencing was peripheral blood or thyroid tissue (not recorded which). All receptors derive from an adult woman with Graves' disease, either hyperthyroidism or ophthalmopathy (not recorded which).

This clonotype was observed a handful of times. The chain links TRBV30 to TRBJ1-2; D may be TRBD1 (5 bases). Between the trimmed V and J ends, which lost 0 bases and 4 bases, there was a span of 15 bases. CDR3 size: 15 residues. The germline gives CDR1 GTSNPN, CDR2 SVGIG (reference sequence). In DNA form, the CDR3 reads TGTGCCTGGAGTGTACCGGCAGGGCTAGGCTATGGCTACACCTTC. This encodes CAWSVPAGLGYGYTF.

This clonotype was detected only once. The chain employs TRBV7-9 and TRBJ2-7; the D gene could be TRBD1 or TRBD2 (6 bases each). The CDR3 is made up of 16 amino acids. Deletions cut 5 bases from V and 0 bases from J, with 17 bases between. The germline CDR1 and CDR2 sequences are SEHNR and FQNEAQ (reference sequence). This CDR3 is CASSPTGLASSYEQYF. In DNA, the CDR3 is TGTGCCAGCAGCCCAACAGGGCTAGCGAGCTCCTACGAGCAGTACTTC.

At least ten counts were recorded for this clonotype. The genes are TRBV7-3 and TRBJ1-6; TRBD1 might be the D (6 bases). Germline CDR1 reads SGHTA; CDR2 reads FQGTGA. V shed 5 bases and J shed 5 bases, with 10 bases lying between them. The CDR3 consists of 14 residues. CDR3 amino acids: CASSHRDDNSPLHF. The DNA for the CDR3 is TGTGCCAGCAGCCACAGGGACGATAATTCACCCCTCCACTTT.

The rearrangement uses TRBV2 and TRBJ1-2; D unclear. The CDR3 length is 15 residues. Trimming pared 3 bases from V and 1 base from J, leaving 12 bases between. In germline, CDR1 is SNHLY, CDR2 FYNNEI. The CDR3 loop is CASSEGKAYNYGYTF. The CDR3 coding sequence is TGTGCCAGCAGTGAGGGGAAGGCGTATAACTATGGCTACACCTTC. Drawing the rest from reference TRBV2 and TRBJ1-2, the complete variable domain is EPEVTQTPSHQVTQMGQEVILRCVPISNHLYFYWYRQILGQKVEFLVSFYNNEISEKSEIFDDQFSVERPDGSNFTLKIRSTKLEDSAMYFCASSEGKAYNYGYTFGSGTRLTVV.

This clonotype was picked up a small number of times. The rearrangement links TRBV25-1 to TRBJ2-7, with D possibly being TRBD2 (5 bases). CDR3 length: 14 residues. CDR1 and CDR2 (germline): MGHDK, SYGVNS. The V end was cut by 0 bases, the J end by 5 bases, with 11 bases between. In DNA form, the CDR3 reads TGTGCCAGCAGTGAATATGTGGCTAGCAACGAGCAGTACTTC. Its protein is CASSEYVASNEQYF.

This rearrangement joins TRBV10-3 to TRBJ2-5, with D tentatively TRBD2 (5 bases). Per the germline V gene, CDR1 is ENHRY and CDR2 is SYGVKD. The CDR3 is 11 residues long. The V and J ends lost 6 bases and 5 bases respectively, with 7 bases between them. The CDR3 here is CAIRREETQYF. The CDR3 DNA follows: TGTGCCATCAGAAGGGAGGAGACCCAGTACTTC.

This rearrangement joins TRBV7-9 to TRBJ2-7; D gene unclear. CDR1 SEHNR and CDR2 FQNEAQ come from the germline V gene (reference sequence). V shed 4 bases and J shed 7 bases, with 11 bases lying between them. This CDR3 region has 12 residues. DNA for the CDR3: TGTGCCAGCAGCTCCACGGAGTATGAGCAGTACTTC. Protein: CASSSTEYEQYF.

The chain combines TRBV7-9 with TRBJ2-1; 9 nucleotides match TRBD2. The V gene end was trimmed by 8 bases and the J gene end by 7 bases; junction bases not matched to a gene: 9. Germline lookup yields CDR1 SEHNR and CDR2 FQNEAQ (reference sequence). This CDR3 region has 14 residues. DNA for the CDR3: TGTGCCAGCGGGAGTAGCGGGAGTTGGAATGAGCAGTTCTTC. As protein: CASGSSGSWNEQFF. The full variable domain, its missing parts supplied by reference TRBV7-9 and TRBJ2-1, is DTGVSQNPRHKITKRGQNVTFRCDPISEHNRLYWYRQTLGQGPEFLTYFQNEAQLEKSRLLSDRFSAERPKGSFSTLEIQRTEQGDSAMYLCASGSSGSWNEQFFGPGTRLTVL.

This clonotype was recorded at least ten times. The chain recombines TRBV29-1 with TRBJ1-5; 7 nucleotides match TRBD1. Germline assignment: CDR1 SQVTM and CDR2 ANQGSEA. This CDR3 has 13 amino acids. V trimming: 5 bases; J trimming: 3 bases; junction bases outside the gene matches: 4. The DNA of the CDR3 is TGCAGCGTTAGACAGGGAAACAATCAGCCCCAGCATTTT. Residues: CSVRQGNNQPQHF.

The chain employs TRBV7-3 and TRBJ2-7; 7 bases fit TRBD1. Germline V gene lookup returns CDR1 SGHTA and CDR2 FQGTGA. The CDR3 loop spans 16 amino acids. V trimming: 5 bases; J trimming: 2 bases; junction bases outside the gene matches: 12. CDR3 in amino acids: CASSVDTWTGTYEQYF. Written as DNA, the CDR3 is TGTGCCAGCAGCGTGGACACTTGGACAGGAACCTACGAGCAGTACTTC.

This clonotype was seen repeatedly, ten times or more. V is TRBV29-1 and J is TRBJ1-1; D is unclear. V was pared by 4 bases and J by 5 bases, with 8 bases between. The CDR3 is made up of 11 amino acids. Per the germline V gene, CDR1 is SQVTM and CDR2 is ANQGSEA. The CDR3 region has the DNA TGCAGCGTTGGCGGGGAGACTGAAGCTTTCTTT. Translating gives CSVGGETEAFF.

The rearrangement links TRBV28 to TRBJ1-2; 7 nucleotides match TRBD1. Trimming cost V 10 bases and J 2 bases; bases outside gene matches: 13. Germline V gene sequence: CDR1 MDHEN, CDR2 SYDVKM. This CDR3 has 15 amino acids. Here the CDR3 DNA reads TGTGCCACGGCATCCCGGGACAGCCGAAACTATGGCTACACCTTC. Translated: CATASRDSRNYGYTF.

There are many counts of this clonotype. The rearrangement uses TRBV19 and TRBJ2-7; tentatively, D is TRBD2 (5 bases). The CDR3 has 14 residues. Germline CDR1 reads LNHDA; CDR2 reads SQIVND (reference sequence). Trimming took 4 bases from V and 6 from J, leaving 16 bases between them. This CDR3 is CASSKSEGISEQYF. The CDR3 nucleotides are TGTGCCAGTAGTAAGTCTGAGGGAATAAGCGAGCAGTACTTC.

In nucleotides, the CDR3 is TGTGCCAGCAGTTTGGGGCCCGGGACAGACTACAATGAGCAGTTCTTC. Translated: CASSLGPGTDYNEQFF. The chain is built from TRBV12-3 or TRBV12-4 and TRBJ2-1; 7 bases fit TRBD1. V dropped 3 bases and J dropped 3; count of bases not matched to a gene: 8. This CDR3 comprises 16 residues.

The chain uses TRBV20-1 and TRBJ2-7; tentatively, D is TRBD2 (5 bases). The V end was cut by 6 bases, the J end by 3 bases, with 18 bases between. This CDR3 comprises 14 residues. Germline values: CDR1 DFQATT, CDR2 SNEGSKA (reference sequence). CDR3 coding DNA: TGCAGTGCCTCGCGGGTGGTCCGGCGCTACGAGCAGTACTTC. Translated, it gives CSASRVVRRYEQYF.

In regard to this clonotype: A much larger clone is a single base away; this may be a read error. The chain carries TRBV20-1 and TRBJ2-5; 8 bases map to TRBD1. With 7 bases clipped from V and 4 bases from J, the junction kept 8 bases outside the gene matches. The CDR3 has 13 residues. Germline CDR1 reads DFQATT; CDR2 reads SNEGSKA (reference sequence). CDR3 region: CSDQLDRVETQYF. DNA for the CDR3: TGCAGTGATCAACTGGACAGGGTAGAGACCCAGTACTTC.

V and J are TRBV28 and TRBJ1-5, with D unresolved. The CDR3 totals 16 residues. Germline CDR1 reads MDHEN; CDR2 reads SYDVKM. Between the trimmed V and J ends, which lost 4 bases and 7 bases, there was a span of 20 bases. In nucleotides, the CDR3 is TGTGCCAGCAGTTCCTGGAGTGTAGCCGGGCCGCAGCCCCAGCATTTT. Protein product: CASSSWSVAGPQPQHF.

The rearrangement joins TRBV10-3 to TRBJ2-5; perhaps TRBD1 as D (5 bases). The germline V and J ends were trimmed by 3 bases and 2 bases, with 16 bases remaining between them. CDR1 is ENHRY, CDR2 SYGVKD, per germline. This CDR3 has 16 amino acids. DNA of the CDR3: TGTGCCATCAGTGATCCCGGACAAGGCGGACAAGAGACCCAGTACTTC. It is translated as CAISDPGQGGQETQYF.

The table lists this clonotype with many counts. The chain couples TRBV2 to TRBJ2-7, with D perhaps TRBD1 (5 bases). The germline CDR1 and CDR2 sequences are SNHLY and FYNNEI. The CDR3 consists of 12 residues. The V end lost 3 bases, the J end lost 4 bases, and 7 bases lay between the germline ends. This CDR3 is CASSEGQYEQYF. The CDR3 coding sequence is TGTGCCAGCAGTGAGGGGCAGTACGAGCAGTACTTC.

This clonotype was detected only a few times. The rearrangement links TRBV4-3 to TRBJ1-4; D is ambiguous. Germline V lookup: CDR1 LGHNA, CDR2 YSLEER. There are 18 residues in the CDR3. The V and J ends lost 1 base and 0 bases respectively, with 15 bases between them. This chain's CDR3 is CASSQGVTTGATNEKLFF. DNA for the CDR3: TGCGCCAGCAGCCAAGGGGTGACAACCGGTGCAACTAATGAAAAACTGTTTTTT.

The chain joins TRBV20-1 to TRBJ2-2, with D perhaps TRBD1 (6 bases). In germline, CDR1 is DFQATT, CDR2 SNEGSKA (reference sequence). This CDR3 has 14 amino acids. The germline V and J ends were trimmed by 6 bases and 6 bases, with 17 bases remaining between them. The CDR3 protein is CSALLGTKAGELFF. CDR3 in DNA: TGCAGTGCACTACTCGGGACAAAGGCCGGGGAGCTGTTTTTT.

The sample holds one count of this clonotype. This chain connects TRBV7-9 to TRBJ1-4; 7 positions agree with TRBD1. V lost 5 bases to trimming and J lost 8 bases; unmatched junction nucleotides: 8. CDR1 is SEHNR and CDR2 is FQNEAQ in the germline V gene (reference sequence). The CDR3 is 14 residues long. The DNA for the CDR3 is TGTGCCAGCAGCACTACAGGGGCAGGCGAAAAACTGTTTTTT. Protein sequence: CASSTTGAGEKLFF.

The chain combines TRBV19 with TRBJ1-5, with unresolved D. Between the trimmed V and J ends, which lost 4 bases and 6 bases, there was a span of 13 bases. Looked up from germline, CDR1 is LNHDA and CDR2 is SQIVND (reference sequence). The CDR3 totals 14 residues. CDR3 nucleotide sequence: TGTGCCAGTAGTACGTCAAATTACGGTCAGCCCCAGCATTTT. Protein: CASSTSNYGQPQHF.

This sequence joins TRBV24-1 and TRBJ1-6; 10 bases agree with TRBD1. Per the germline V gene, CDR1 is KGHDR and CDR2 is SFDVKD. V trimming: 4 bases; J trimming: 13 bases; junction bases outside the gene matches: 12. This CDR3 region has 16 residues. The CDR3 protein is CATSDNVGQGSQPLHF. The CDR3 coding sequence is TGTGCCACCAGTGACAACGTGGGACAGGGGAGTCAGCCCCTCCACTTT.

This clonotype came up many times. The gene calls are TRBV10-2 and TRBJ1-6; tentatively, D is TRBD1 (5 bases). Germline lookup yields CDR1 WSHSY and CDR2 SAAADI. The CDR3 length is 14 residues. The V and J ends lost 6 bases and 8 bases respectively, with 14 bases between them. The CDR3, as DNA: TGCGCCAGCAGGGGACCGGAGTCCTATTCACCCCTCCACTTT. Amino acids: CASRGPESYSPLHF.

This clonotype has ten or more counts. The chain uses TRBV11-2 and TRBJ2-7; the match to TRBD2 covers 8 bases. Looked up from germline, CDR1 is SGHAT and CDR2 is FQNNGV. The CDR3 sequence is 14 residues long. With 4 bases clipped from V and 2 bases from J, the junction kept 4 bases outside the gene matches. The CDR3 loop is CASSWPGLAYEQYF. The CDR3 nucleotides read TGTGCCAGCAGCTGGCCGGGACTAGCCTACGAGCAGTACTTC.

In regard to this clonotype: The conserved final phenylalanine or tryptophan is absent from the CDR3, which likely points to a read error. The DNA is omitted, as the CDR3 cannot be located on it reliably, and the CDR3 follows TCRdb's listing. This rearrangement joins TRBV14 to TRBJ1-4; the DNA was not used to check the table's D call, TRBD1. The CDR3 has 10 amino acids, counting both end residues. In germline, CDR1 is SGHDN, CDR2 FVKESK. The CDR3 loop is CASSQATGTY.

As concerns this clonotype: Relative to the germline gene, one junction end is altered; a read error may explain this. The V call is TRBV10-3, the J call TRBJ2-6; no firm D call. This CDR3 region has 16 residues. Germline lookup yields CDR1 ENHRY and CDR2 SYGVKD. The CDR3 DNA is TGTGCCAGCAGTAAAAACCCAGGATCTGGGGCCAACGTCCTGACTTTC. Its translation: CASSKNPGSGANVLTF.